This T cell receptor beta chain was identified during a study of response to subunit inactivated influenza vaccine. TCRdb re-derived calls from the RT-PCR reads in MiXCR, one entry per CDR3 protein. The table records hundreds of thousands of distinct CDR3 sequences, around 18% of them present only once. The study, taken as a whole, reports: The authors put forward the suggestion that each seasonal influenza vaccination may bring in only a limited number of new T cells.

Germline CDR1 MGHDK, CDR2 SYGVNS. The J segment lost 1 base and the V segment lost 2 bases, leaving 12 bases of the junction unmatched. The CDR3 totals 20 residues. With respect to this clonotype: Its matching antigen is unknown.

The clonotype was recovered from a man over 45 who received an inactivated influenza vaccine. The chain has TRBV25-1 and TRBJ2-5, with 14 bases matching TRBD2. This specimen consisted of PBMCs from blood, obtained around 5 days after vaccination. CDR3 nucleotides: TGTGCCAGCAGTGAACCCCACTCCCAGACTAGCGGGAGGGCCCAAGAGACCCAGTACTTC. Translation: CASSEPHSQTSGRAQETQYF.